The sequence of this TCR beta chain was determined in a study of CD8+ T cells in alopecia areata. Study context: Tofacitinib treatment spanned 6 to 18 months, with 6 months off drug afterward.

This clone was seen a few times. Isolated RNA was reverse transcribed into cDNA used as the sequencing template. Profiling relied on immunoSEQ multiplex PCR, and the TCRdb table lists in-frame clones only, not all of them. Among 150,000 or so clones listed, about three fifths were seen once. The CDR3 is made up of 13 amino acids. The V end was cut by 4 bases, the J end by 0 bases, with 7 bases between. Per the germline V gene, CDR1 is SQVTM and CDR2 is ANQGSEA. The sample in question was CD4+ T cells sorted from blood, obtained at week 0. This sequence originates from a human donor with alopecia areata. The rearrangement links TRBV29-1 to TRBJ2-1; possibly TRBD1 for D (5 bases). The CDR3, as DNA: TGCAGCGTTGTACAGGTCTCCTACAATGAGCAGTTCTTC. Amino acids: CSVVQVSYNEQFF.